The clone carrying this T cell receptor (beta chain) was recorded at least ten times. Its matching antigen is unknown. This specimen comes from a study of Graves' ophthalmopathy and Graves' hyperthyroidism. Study outcomes and limitations: A 13-signature model separated ophthalmopathy from stable hyperthyroidism, almost 90% sensitivity, 80% to 83% specificity.

Per germline, CDR1 SGDLS and CDR2 YYNGEE. The CDR3 runs to 12 residues. V gave up 3 bases and J gave up 8 bases, with 6 bases separating them. As the template, RNA transcripts were used to amplify TCR beta CDR3 regions. HTBI-primed first-round RT-PCR preceded second-round multiplex PCR. TCRdb recomputed calls from the multiplex PCR reads with MiXCR, one row per CDR3 protein. The sample holds some 170,000 distinct CDR3 sequences, 35% to 50% seen once. The sequence was collected from a man younger than 45 with Graves' ophthalmopathy. V usage is TRBV9 and J usage is TRBJ1-6; D unresolved. Sequencing was performed on peripheral blood. The CDR3 reads CASSGIYSPLHF. DNA for the CDR3: TGTGCCAGCAGCGGGATCTATTCACCCCTCCACTTT.